This is a list of T cell receptor beta chains from one sample in a study of blood T cell repertoires in COVID-19. The method was immunoSEQ multiplex PCR; TCRdb's version includes in-frame clones alone and lacks a portion of them. This table holds more than 200,000 clones, approximately 81% found once. Sequenced input: peripheral blood. The receptors were sampled from a man aged 55 to 70 with acute or convalescent COVID-19. Each CDR3 is given without its conserved first and last residue. The D gene is left open where the match is weak.

j_call v_call d_call cdr3_aa
TRBJ1-1 TRBV7-9 . ASSFGTNTEAF
TRBJ1-4 TRBV24-1 . ATRGRSSRREKLF
TRBJ2-5 TRBV19 TRBD1 ASSRGQRVGTQY
TRBJ1-5 TRBV15 TRBD1 ATSSGQGRYQPQH
TRBJ2-5 TRBV19 . ASSIHGVQETQY
TRBJ1-4 TRBV19 TRBD1 ASSMGLTGATNEKLF
TRBJ2-7 TRBV5-4 . ASSLDGEQY
TRBJ2-7 TRBV6-2/TRBV6-3 . ASSYYGATYEQY
TRBJ2-7 TRBV9 . ASSARQDTFYEQY
TRBJ2-5 TRBV29-1 . SVEAFGLGQETQY
TRBJ2-2 TRBV9 TRBD1 ASSGQGSPRGGELF
TRBJ2-5 TRBV3-1/TRBV3-2 TRBD2 ASSDLRGAQY
TRBJ2-7 TRBV5-4 TRBD2 ASGDMREGLYEQY
TRBJ2-1 TRBV3-1/TRBV3-2 . ASSLQDNEQF
TRBJ1-2 TRBV7-3 TRBD1 ASSLGTGLRGYT
TRBJ1-2 TRBV2 TRBD1 ASSVETGANYGYT
TRBJ2-1 TRBV5-1 . ASSQTPSAYNEQF
TRBJ2-2 TRBV18 . ASSHASGHTGELF
TRBJ1-1 TRBV6-6 . ASGESWAEAF
TRBJ2-2 TRBV6-4 TRBD2 ASSEGGLAGVAGELF
TRBJ2-1 TRBV9 TRBD2 ASSVAGGANNEQF
TRBJ2-1 TRBV15 . ATSRDSRGDEQF
TRBJ1-1 TRBV3-1/TRBV3-2 TRBD1 ASSRQGQALNTEAF
TRBJ2-6 TRBV18 . ASSPLIFQGRSGANVLT
TRBJ2-5 TRBV19 TRBD2 ASRGLAGGWEETQY
TRBJ2-7 TRBV5-1 . ASSFNRDHEQY
TRBJ1-4 TRBV6-5 . ASRSWAGKLF
TRBJ1-2 TRBV23-1 . ASSQGRGYGYT
TRBJ1-2 TRBV30 TRBD1 AWSWVRGRLDYGYT
TRBJ1-1 TRBV7-7 . ASSFGGSTGMNTEAF
TRBJ1-2 TRBV19 . ASIPPGRRDLGYT
TRBJ2-5 TRBV28 . ASSFSSMETQY
TRBJ2-7 TRBV6-2/TRBV6-3 . ASSYSVRGSYEQY
TRBJ1-1 TRBV6-5 . ASIRGDTEAF
TRBJ2-1 TRBV10-3 TRBD2 AISKLAGEKNNYNEQF
TRBJ2-2 TRBV9 . ASSVLSGTGELF
TRBJ2-5 TRBV27 TRBD1 ASSPWHRGRIRETQY
TRBJ1-5 TRBV6-2/TRBV6-3 . ASSYGAGLLRSNQPQH
TRBJ2-3 TRBV18 TRBD2 ASSPLGWTSGGSDTQY
TRBJ2-1 TRBV10-3 TRBD2 AISPTTSGNYNEQF
TRBJ2-2 TRBV13 . ASSLRGFGGELF
TRBJ2-5 TRBV7-9 . ASSLGAGRKTQY
TRBJ2-7 TRBV24-1 . ATSDLEVSSYEQY
TRBJ1-6 TRBV6-5 . ASSESNSPLH
TRBJ1-5 TRBV6-1 . ASSEGTGSSNQPQH
TRBJ2-7 TRBV6-5 TRBD2 ASSYPWTSGTYEQY
TRBJ1-2 TRBV19 TRBD1 ASSTTGAGGYGYT